This T cell receptor beta chain was identified in a study of blood T cell repertoires in COVID-19. Overall study context: Sources were T cells, B-cell-depleted T cells, or PBMCs; the material itself was cDNA or gDNA.

V dropped 0 bases and J dropped 0; count of bases not matched to a gene: 13. This CDR3 is built from 21 residues. Per the germline V gene, CDR1 is SGHTA and CDR2 is FQGNSA. Sequenced by immunoSEQ multiplex PCR; TCRdb stores in-frame clones only, minus some. Of 280,000 or so clones listed, about 85% are singletons. The sequence was obtained from a woman between 50 and 59 years old who had recovered from COVID-19. Sample: PBMCs or T cells enriched from blood (not recorded which). V gene TRBV7-2 combines with J gene TRBJ2-1; TRBD2 aligns across 11 bases. DNA for the CDR3: TGTGCCAGCAGCTTAGCCCCGCGTAGCGGGAGGGCCACTCACTCCTACAATGAGCAGTTCTTC. Encoded protein: CASSLAPRSGRATHSYNEQFF. The full variable domain, its missing parts supplied by reference TRBV7-2 and TRBJ2-1, is GAGVSQSPSNKVTEKGKDVELRCDPISGHTALYWYRQSLGQGLEFLIYFQGNSAPDKSGLPSDRFSAERTGGSVSTLTIQRTQQEDSAVYLCASSLAPRSGRATHSYNEQFFGPGTRLTVL.